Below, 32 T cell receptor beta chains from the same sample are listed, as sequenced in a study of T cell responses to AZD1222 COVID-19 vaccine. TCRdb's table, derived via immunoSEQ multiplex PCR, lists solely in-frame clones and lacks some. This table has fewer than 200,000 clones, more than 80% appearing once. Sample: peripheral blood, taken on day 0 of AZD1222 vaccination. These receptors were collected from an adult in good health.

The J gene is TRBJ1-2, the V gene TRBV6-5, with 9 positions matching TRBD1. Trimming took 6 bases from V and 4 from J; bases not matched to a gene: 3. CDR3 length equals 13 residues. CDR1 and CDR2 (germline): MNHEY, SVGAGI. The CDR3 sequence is CASRPGQGYGYTF. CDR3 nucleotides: TGTGCCAGCAGACCGGGACAGGGCTATGGCTACACCTTC.

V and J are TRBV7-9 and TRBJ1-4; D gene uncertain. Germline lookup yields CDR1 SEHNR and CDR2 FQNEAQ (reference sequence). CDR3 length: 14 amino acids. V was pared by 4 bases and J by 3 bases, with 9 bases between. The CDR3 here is CASSSLEPNEKLFF. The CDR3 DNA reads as TGTGCCAGCAGCTCACTGGAGCCTAATGAAAAACTGTTTTTT. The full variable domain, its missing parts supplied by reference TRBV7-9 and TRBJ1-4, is DTGVSQNPRHKITKRGQNVTFRCDPISEHNRLYWYRQTLGQGPEFLTYFQNEAQLEKSRLLSDRFSAERPKGSFSTLEIQRTEQGDSAMYLCASSSLEPNEKLFFGSGTQLSVL.

The DNA for the CDR3 is TGTGCCAGCAGGGAGGGCCGGCACGAGCAGTACTTC. Amino acids: CASREGRHEQYF. The V call is TRBV21-1, the J call TRBJ2-7; the table's TRBD2 call for D was not verified on the DNA. TRBV21-1 constitutes a pseudogene. There are 12 residues in the CDR3.

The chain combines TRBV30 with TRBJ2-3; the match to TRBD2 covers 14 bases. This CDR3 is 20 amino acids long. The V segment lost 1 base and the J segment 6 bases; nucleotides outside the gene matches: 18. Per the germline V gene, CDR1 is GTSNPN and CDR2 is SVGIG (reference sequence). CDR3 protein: CAWSGLVSKGTSGSRDTQYF. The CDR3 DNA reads TGTGCCTGGAGTGGCCTGGTCTCTAAAGGGACTAGCGGGAGTCGTGATACGCAGTATTTT. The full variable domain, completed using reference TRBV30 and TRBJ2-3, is SQTIHQWPATLVQPVGSPLSLECTVEGTSNPNLYWYRQAAGRGLQLLFYSVGIGQISSEVPQNLSASRPQDRQFILSSKKLLLSDSGFYLCAWSGLVSKGTSGSRDTQYFGPGTRLTVL.

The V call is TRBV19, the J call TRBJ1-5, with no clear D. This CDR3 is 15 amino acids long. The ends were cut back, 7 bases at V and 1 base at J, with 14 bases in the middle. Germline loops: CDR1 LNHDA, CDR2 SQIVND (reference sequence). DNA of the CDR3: TGTGCCAGTATGGTGAGTGTAGGGAGCAATCAGCCCCAGCATTTT. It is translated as CASMVSVGSNQPQHF.

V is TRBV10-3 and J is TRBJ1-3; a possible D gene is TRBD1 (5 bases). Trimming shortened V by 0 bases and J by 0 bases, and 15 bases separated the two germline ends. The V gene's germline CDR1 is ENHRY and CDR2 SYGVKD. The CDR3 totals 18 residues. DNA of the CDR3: TGTGCCATCAGTGAGTCGCGAGGGGCAGGCCACTCTGGAAACACCATATATTTT. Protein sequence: CAISESRGAGHSGNTIYF.

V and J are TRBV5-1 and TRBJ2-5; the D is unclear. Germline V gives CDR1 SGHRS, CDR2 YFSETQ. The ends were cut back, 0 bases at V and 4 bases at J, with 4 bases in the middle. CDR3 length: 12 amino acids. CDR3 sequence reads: CASSLAAETQYF. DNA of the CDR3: TGCGCCAGCAGCTTGGCGGCAGAGACCCAGTACTTC.

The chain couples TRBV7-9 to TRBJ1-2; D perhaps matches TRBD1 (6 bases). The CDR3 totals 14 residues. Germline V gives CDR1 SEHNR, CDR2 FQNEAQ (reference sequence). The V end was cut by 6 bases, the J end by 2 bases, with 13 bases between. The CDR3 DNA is TGTGCCAGCAGTAGGACAGTCCGAAACTATGGCTACACCTTC. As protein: CASSRTVRNYGYTF.

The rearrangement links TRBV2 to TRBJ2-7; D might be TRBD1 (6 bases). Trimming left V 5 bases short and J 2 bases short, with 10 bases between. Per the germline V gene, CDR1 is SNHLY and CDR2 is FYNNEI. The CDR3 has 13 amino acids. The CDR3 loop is CASSRDTTYEQYF. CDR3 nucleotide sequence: TGTGCCAGCAGTCGGGACACGACCTACGAGCAGTACTTC.

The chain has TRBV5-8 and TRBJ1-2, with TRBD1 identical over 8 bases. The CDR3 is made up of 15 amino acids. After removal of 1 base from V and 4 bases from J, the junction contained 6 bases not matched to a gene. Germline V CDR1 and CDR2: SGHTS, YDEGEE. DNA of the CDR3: TGTGCCAGCAGCTTGTTAGGGACAGGCTTCTATGGCTACACCTTC. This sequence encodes CASSLLGTGFYGYTF.

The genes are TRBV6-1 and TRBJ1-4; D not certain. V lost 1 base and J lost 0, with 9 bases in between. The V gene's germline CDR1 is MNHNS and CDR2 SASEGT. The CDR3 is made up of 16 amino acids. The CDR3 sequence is CASSEEILTTNEKLFF. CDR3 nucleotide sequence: TGTGCCAGCAGTGAAGAGATCCTAACAACTAATGAAAAACTGTTTTTT.

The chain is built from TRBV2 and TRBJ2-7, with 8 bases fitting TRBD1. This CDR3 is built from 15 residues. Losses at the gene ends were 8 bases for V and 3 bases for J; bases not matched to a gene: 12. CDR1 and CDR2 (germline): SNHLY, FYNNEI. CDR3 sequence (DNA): TGTGCCAGCTGTCGGCGGGGACAGGACAACTACGAGCAGTACTTC. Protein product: CASCRRGQDNYEQYF.

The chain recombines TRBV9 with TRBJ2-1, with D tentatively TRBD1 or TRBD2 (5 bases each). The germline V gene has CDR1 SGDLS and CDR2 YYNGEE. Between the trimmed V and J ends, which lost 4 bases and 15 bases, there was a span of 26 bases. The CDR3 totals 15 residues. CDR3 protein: CASSSWDRNRKGLFF. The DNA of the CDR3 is TGTGCCAGCAGCTCTTGGGACCGGAATCGGAAGGGTCTGTTCTTC. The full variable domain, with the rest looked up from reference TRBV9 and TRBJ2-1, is DSGVTQTPKHLITATGQRVTLRCSPRSGDLSVYWYQQSLDQGLQFLIQYYNGEERAKGNILERFSAQQFPDLHSELNLSSLELGDSALYFCASSSWDRNRKGLFFGPGTRLTVL.

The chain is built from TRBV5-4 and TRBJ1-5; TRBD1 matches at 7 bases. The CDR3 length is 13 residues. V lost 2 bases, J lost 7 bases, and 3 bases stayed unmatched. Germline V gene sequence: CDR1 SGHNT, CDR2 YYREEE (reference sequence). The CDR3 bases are TGTGCCAGCAGCTTCGACAGGGACCAGCCCCAGCATTTT. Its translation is CASSFDRDQPQHF.

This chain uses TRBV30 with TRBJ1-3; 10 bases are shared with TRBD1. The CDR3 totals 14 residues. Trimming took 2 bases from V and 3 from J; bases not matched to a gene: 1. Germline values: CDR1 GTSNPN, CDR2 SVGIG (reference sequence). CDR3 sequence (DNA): TGTGCCTGGAGTTGGGACAGGGGTGGAAACACCATATATTTT. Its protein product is CAWSWDRGGNTIYF.

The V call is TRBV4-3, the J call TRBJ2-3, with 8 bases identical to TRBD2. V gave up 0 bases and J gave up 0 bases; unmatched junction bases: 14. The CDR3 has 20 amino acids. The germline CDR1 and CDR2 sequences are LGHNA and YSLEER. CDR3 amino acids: CASSQDWSSGWTTSTDTQYF. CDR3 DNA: TGCGCCAGCAGCCAAGATTGGTCTAGCGGGTGGACAACTAGCACAGATACGCAGTATTTT.

CDR3 residues: CASSYSHSSGQAFF. CDR3 DNA sequence: TGTGCCAGCAGTTACTCGCATTCCTCGGGGCAAGCTTTCTTT. The V call is TRBV6-2 or TRBV6-3, the J call TRBJ1-1; weak D call: TRBD1 (5 bases). Trimming left V 0 bases short and J 9 bases short, with 14 bases between. Germline CDR1 MNHEY, CDR2 SVGEGT. This CDR3 is built from 14 residues.

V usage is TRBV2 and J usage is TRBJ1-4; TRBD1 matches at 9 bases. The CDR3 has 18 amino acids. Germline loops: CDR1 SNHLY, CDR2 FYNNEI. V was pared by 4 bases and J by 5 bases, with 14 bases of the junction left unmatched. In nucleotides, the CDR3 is TGTGCCAGCAGTGGACTTCCTTCCAACAGGGGGCCAAATGAAAAACTGTTTTTT. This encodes CASSGLPSNRGPNEKLFF.

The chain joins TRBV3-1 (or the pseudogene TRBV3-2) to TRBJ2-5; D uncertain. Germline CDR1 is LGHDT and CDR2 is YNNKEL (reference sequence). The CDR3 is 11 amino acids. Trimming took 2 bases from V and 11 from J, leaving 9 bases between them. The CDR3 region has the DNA TGTGCCAGCAGCCAACAGAGTGAACAGTACTTC. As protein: CASSQQSEQYF.

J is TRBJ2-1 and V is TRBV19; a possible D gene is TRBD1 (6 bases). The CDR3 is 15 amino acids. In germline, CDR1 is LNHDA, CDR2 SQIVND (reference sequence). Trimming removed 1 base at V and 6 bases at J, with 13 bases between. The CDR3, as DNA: TGTGCCAGTAGTATAGGGGGGCGAGGGGTCAATGAGCAGTTCTTC. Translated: CASSIGGRGVNEQFF.

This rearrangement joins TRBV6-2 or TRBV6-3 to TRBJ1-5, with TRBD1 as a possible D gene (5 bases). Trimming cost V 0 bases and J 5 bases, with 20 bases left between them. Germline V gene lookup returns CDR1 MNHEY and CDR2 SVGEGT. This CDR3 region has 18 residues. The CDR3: CASSYSSMLARDDQPQHF. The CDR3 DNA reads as TGTGCCAGCAGTTACTCGAGTATGCTAGCCAGGGACGATCAGCCCCAGCATTTT.

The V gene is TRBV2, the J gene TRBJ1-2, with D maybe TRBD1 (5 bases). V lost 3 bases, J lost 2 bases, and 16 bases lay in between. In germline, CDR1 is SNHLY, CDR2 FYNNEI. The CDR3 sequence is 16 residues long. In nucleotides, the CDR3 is TGTGCCAGCAGTGAGGGGTCAGGCAGGGCGAACTATGGCTACACCTTC. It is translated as CASSEGSGRANYGYTF.

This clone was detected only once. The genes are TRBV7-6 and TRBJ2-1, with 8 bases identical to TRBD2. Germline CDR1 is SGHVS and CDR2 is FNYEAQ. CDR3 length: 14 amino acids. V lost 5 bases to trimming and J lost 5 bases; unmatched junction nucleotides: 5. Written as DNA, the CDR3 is TGTGCCAGCAGCCGCCGGGAGGGAAACAATGAGCAGTTCTTC. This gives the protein CASSRREGNNEQFF.

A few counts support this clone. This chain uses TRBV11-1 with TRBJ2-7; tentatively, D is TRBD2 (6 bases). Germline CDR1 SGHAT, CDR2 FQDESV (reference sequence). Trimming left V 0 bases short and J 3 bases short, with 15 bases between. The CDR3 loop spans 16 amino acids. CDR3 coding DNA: TGTGCCAGCAGCTTAGCGGATCGGGGAGGAGGCTACGAGCAGTACTTC. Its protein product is CASSLADRGGGYEQYF.

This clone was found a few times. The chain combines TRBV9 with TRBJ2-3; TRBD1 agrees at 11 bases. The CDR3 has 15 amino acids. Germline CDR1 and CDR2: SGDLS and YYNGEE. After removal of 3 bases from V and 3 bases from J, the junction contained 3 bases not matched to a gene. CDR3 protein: CASSAGTGGTDTQYF. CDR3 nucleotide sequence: TGTGCCAGCAGCGCCGGGACAGGGGGTACAGATACGCAGTATTTT. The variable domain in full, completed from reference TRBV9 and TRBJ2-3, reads DSGVTQTPKHLITATGQRVTLRCSPRSGDLSVYWYQQSLDQGLQFLIQYYNGEERAKGNILERFSAQQFPDLHSELNLSSLELGDSALYFCASSAGTGGTDTQYFGPGTRLTVL.

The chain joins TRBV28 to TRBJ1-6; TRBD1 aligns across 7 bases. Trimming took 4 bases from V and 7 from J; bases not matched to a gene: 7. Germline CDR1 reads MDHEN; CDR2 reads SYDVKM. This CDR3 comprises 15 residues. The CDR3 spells CASSWGDRENSPLHF. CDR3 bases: TGTGCCAGCAGTTGGGGGGACAGAGAGAATTCACCCCTCCACTTT.

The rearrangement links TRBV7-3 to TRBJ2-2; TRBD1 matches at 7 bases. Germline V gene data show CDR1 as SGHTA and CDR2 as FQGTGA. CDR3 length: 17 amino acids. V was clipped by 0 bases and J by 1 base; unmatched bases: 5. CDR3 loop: CASSLTLGTVNTGELFF. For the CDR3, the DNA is TGTGCCAGCAGCTTAACCCTAGGGACAGTGAACACCGGGGAGCTGTTTTTT.

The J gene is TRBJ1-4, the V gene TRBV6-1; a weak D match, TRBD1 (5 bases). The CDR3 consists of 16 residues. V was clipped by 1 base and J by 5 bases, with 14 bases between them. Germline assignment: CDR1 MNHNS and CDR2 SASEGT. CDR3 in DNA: TGTGCCAGCAGTGAAGTGGCGGGACTGGGAAATGAAAAACTGTTTTTT. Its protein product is CASSEVAGLGNEKLFF.

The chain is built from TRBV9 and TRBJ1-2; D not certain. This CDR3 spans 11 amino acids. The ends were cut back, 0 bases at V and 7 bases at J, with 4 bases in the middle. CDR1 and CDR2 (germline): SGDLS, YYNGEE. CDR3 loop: CASSVVGGYTF. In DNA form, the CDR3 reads TGTGCCAGCAGCGTAGTTGGTGGCTACACCTTC.

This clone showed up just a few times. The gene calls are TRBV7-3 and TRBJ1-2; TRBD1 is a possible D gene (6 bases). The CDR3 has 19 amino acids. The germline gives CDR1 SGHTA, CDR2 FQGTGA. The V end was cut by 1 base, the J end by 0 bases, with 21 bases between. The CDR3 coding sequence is TGTGCCAGCAGCTTAATGTTGTACAGGGTAACGTCTGCTAACTATGGCTACACCTTC. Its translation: CASSLMLYRVTSANYGYTF. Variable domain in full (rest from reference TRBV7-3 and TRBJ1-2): GAGVSQTPSNKVTEKGKYVELRCDPISGHTALYWYRQSLGQGPEFLIYFQGTGAADDSGLPNDRFFAVRPEGSVSTLKIQRTERGDSAVYLCASSLMLYRVTSANYGYTFGSGTRLTVV.

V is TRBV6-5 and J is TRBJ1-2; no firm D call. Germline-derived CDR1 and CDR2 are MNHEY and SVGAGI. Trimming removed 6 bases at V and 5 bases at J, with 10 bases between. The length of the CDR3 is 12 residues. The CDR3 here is CASSPAEYGYTF. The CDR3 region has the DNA TGTGCCAGCAGCCCCGCGGAATATGGCTACACCTTC.

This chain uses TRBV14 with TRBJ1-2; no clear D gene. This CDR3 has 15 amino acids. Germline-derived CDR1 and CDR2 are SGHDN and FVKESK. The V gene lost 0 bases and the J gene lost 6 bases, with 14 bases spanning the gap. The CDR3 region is CASSQDNRRWNGYTF. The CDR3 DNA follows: TGTGCCAGCAGCCAAGATAACCGACGATGGAATGGCTACACCTTC.